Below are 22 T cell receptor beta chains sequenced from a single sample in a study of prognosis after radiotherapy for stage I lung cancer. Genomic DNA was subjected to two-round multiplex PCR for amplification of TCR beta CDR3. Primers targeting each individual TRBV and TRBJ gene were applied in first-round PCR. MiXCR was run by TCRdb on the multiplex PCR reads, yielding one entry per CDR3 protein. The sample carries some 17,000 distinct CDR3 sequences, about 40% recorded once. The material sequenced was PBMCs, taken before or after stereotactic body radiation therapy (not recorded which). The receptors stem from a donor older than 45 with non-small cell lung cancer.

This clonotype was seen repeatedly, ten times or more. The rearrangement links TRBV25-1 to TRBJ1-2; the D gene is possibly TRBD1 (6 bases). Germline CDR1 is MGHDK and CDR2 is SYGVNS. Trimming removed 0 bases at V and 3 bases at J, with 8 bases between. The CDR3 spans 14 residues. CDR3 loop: CASSEYSGDYGYTF. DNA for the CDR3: TGTGCCAGCAGTGAATATTCAGGGGACTATGGCTACACCTTC.

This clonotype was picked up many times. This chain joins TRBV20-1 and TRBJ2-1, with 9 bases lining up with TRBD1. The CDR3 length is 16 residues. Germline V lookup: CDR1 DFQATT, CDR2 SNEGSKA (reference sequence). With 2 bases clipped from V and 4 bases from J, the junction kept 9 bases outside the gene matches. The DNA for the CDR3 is TGCAGTGCTAGACCCTTAACCGGGACAGGGTACAATGAGCAGTTCTTC. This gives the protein CSARPLTGTGYNEQFF.

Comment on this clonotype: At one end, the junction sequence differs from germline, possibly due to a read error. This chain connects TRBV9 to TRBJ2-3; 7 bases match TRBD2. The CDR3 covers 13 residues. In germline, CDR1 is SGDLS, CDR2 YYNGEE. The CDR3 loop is CSSSVAAGDAQYF. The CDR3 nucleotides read TGTTCCAGCAGCGTAGCTGCGGGGGATGCGCAGTATTTT.

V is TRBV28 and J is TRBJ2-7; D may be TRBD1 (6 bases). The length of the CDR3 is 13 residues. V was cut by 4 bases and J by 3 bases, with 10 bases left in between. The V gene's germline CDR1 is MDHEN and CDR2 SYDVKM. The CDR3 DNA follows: TGTGCCAGCAGTTCGGGACAACACTACGAGCAGTACTTC. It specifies CASSSGQHYEQYF. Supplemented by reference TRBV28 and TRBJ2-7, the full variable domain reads DVKVTQSSRYLVKRTGEKVFLECVQDMDHENMFWYRQDPGLGLRLIYFSYDVKMKEKGDIPEGYSVSREKKERFSLILESASTNQTSMYLCASSSGQHYEQYFGPGTRLTVT.

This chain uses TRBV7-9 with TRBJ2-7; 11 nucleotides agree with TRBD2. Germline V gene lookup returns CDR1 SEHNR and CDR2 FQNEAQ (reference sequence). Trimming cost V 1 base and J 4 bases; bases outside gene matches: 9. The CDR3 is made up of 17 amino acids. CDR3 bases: TGTGCCAGCAGCTTAGTCGGTAGCGGGGGGGCCCCATACGAGCAGTACTTC. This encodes CASSLVGSGGAPYEQYF.

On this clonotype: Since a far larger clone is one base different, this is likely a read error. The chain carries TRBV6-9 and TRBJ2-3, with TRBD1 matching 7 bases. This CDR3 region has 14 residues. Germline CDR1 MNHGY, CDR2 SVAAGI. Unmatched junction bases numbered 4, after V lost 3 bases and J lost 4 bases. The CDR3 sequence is CASSYGTEADTQYF. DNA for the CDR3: TGTGCCAGCAGTTACGGGACAGAGGCAGATACGCAGTATTTT.

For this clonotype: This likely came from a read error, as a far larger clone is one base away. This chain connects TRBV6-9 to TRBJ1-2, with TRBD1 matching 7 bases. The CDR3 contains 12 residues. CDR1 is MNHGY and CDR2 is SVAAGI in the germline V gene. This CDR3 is CATNRGGYDYTF. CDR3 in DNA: TGTGCCACTAACAGGGGAGGATATGACTACACCTTC.

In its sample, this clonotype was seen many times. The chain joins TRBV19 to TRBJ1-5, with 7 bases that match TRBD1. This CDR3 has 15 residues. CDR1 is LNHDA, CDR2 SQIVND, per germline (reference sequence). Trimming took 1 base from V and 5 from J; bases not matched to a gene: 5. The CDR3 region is CASSIVGGGDQPQHF. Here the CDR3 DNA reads TGTGCCAGTAGTATAGTAGGGGGCGGCGATCAGCCCCAGCATTTT.

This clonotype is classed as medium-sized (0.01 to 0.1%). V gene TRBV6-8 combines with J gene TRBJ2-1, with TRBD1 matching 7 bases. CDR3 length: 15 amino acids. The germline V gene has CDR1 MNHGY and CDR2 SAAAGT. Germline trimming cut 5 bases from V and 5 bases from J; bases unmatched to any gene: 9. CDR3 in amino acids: CASSSRDRPDNEQFF. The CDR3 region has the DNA TGTGCCAGCAGTAGCCGGGACAGACCAGACAATGAGCAGTTCTTC.

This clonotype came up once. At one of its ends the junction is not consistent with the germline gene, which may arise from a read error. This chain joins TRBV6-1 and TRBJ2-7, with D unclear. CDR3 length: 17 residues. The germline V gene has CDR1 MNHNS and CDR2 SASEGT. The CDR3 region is CDSTPSPGSRSSYEQYF. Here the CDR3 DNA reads TGTGACAGCACTCCCTCACCAGGTTCCCGTAGCTCCTACGAGCAGTACTTC.

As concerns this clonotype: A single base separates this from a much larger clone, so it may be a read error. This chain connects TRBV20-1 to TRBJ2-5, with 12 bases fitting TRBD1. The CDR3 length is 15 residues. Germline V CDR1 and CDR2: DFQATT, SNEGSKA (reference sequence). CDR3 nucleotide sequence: TGCAGTGCTCGACCCTGGGACAGGGGGCTAGAGACCCGGTACTTC. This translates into CSARPWDRGLETRYF.

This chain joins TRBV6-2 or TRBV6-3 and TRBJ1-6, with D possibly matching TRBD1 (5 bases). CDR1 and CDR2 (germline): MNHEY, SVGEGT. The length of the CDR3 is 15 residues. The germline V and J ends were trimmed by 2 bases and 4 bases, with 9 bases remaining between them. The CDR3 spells CASSYPGGYNSPLHF. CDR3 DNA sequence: TGTGCCAGCAGTTACCCGGGGGGGTATAATTCACCCCTCCACTTT.

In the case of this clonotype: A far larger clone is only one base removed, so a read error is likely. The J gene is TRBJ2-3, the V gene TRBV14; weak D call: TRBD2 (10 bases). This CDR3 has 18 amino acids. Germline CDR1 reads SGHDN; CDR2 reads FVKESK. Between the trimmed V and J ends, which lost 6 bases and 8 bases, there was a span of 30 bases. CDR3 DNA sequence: TGTGCCAGCAGTCCACAGGGGGCTCTAGCGGGGGCAGGATGTACGCAGTATTTT. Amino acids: CASSPQGALAGAGCTQYF. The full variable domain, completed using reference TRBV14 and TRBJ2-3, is EAGVTQFPSHSVIEKGQTVTLRCDPISGHDNLYWYRRVMGKEIKFLLHFVKESKQDESGMPNNRFLAERTGGTYSTLKVQPAELEDSGVYFCASSPQGALAGAGCTQYFGPGTRLTVL.

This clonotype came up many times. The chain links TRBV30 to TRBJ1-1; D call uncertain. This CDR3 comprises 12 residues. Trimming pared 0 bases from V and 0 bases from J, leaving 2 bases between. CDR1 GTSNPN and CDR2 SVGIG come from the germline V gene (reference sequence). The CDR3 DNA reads TGTGCCTGGAGTGTAATGAACACTGAAGCTTTCTTT. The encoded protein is CAWSVMNTEAFF.

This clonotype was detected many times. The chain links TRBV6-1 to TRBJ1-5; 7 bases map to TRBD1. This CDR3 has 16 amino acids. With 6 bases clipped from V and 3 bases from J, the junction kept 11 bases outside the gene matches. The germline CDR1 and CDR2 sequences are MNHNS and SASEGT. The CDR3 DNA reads TGTGCCAGCAGCATAATTAGGACAGGACTCAATCAGCCCCAGCATTTT. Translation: CASSIIRTGLNQPQHF.

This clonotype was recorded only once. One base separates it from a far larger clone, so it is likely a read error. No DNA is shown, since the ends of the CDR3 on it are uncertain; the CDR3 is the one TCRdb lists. CDR3 protein: CSSSESVGLGSPPHF. The chain employs TRBV6-2 or TRBV6-3 and TRBJ1-6. Germline V gene data show CDR1 as MNHEY and CDR2 as SVGEGT. The CDR3 has 15 amino acids, counting both end residues.

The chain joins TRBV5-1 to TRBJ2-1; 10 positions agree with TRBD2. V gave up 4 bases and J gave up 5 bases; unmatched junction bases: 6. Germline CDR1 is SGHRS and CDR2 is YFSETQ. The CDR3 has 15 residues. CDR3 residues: CASSAGLADNNEQFF. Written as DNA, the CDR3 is TGCGCCAGCAGCGCTGGACTAGCGGACAACAATGAGCAGTTCTTC.

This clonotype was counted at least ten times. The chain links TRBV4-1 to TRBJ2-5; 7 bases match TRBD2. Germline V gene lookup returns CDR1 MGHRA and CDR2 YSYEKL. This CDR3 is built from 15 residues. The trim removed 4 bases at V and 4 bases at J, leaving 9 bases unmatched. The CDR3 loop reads CASSLGGRGGETQYF. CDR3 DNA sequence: TGCGCCAGCAGCCTTGGAGGGAGGGGCGGAGAGACCCAGTACTTC.

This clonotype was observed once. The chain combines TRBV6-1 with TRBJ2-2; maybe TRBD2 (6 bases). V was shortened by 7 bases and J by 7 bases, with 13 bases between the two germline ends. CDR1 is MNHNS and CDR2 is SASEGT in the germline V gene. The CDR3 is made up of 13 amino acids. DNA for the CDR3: TGTGCCAGCATGCGGGATCTGGGCGGGGAGCTGTTTTTT. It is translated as CASMRDLGGELFF.

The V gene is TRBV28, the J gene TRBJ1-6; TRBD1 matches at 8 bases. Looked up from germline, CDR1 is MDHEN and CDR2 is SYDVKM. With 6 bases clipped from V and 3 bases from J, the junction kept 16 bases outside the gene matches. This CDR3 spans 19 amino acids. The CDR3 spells CASRTTGDRNDYYNSPLHF. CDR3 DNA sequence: TGTGCCAGCAGAACGACAGGGGACCGAAACGACTACTATAATTCACCCCTCCACTTT.

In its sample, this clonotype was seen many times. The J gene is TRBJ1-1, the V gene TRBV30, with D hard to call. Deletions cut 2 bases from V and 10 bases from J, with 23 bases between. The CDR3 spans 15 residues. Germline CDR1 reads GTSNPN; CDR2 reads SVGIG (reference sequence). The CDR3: CAWSPPVGSPRRAFF. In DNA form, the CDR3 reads TGTGCCTGGAGTCCGCCAGTAGGGTCCCCACGAAGAGCTTTCTTT.

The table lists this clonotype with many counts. The CDR3: CASGTGVYEQYF. Written as DNA, the CDR3 is TGTGCCAGCGGGACAGGGGTTTACGAGCAGTACTTC. The chain combines TRBV28 with TRBJ2-7; TRBD1 aligns across 10 bases. This CDR3 region has 12 residues. From germline, CDR1 is MDHEN and CDR2 SYDVKM. V lost 8 bases to trimming and J lost 4 bases; unmatched junction nucleotides: 2.